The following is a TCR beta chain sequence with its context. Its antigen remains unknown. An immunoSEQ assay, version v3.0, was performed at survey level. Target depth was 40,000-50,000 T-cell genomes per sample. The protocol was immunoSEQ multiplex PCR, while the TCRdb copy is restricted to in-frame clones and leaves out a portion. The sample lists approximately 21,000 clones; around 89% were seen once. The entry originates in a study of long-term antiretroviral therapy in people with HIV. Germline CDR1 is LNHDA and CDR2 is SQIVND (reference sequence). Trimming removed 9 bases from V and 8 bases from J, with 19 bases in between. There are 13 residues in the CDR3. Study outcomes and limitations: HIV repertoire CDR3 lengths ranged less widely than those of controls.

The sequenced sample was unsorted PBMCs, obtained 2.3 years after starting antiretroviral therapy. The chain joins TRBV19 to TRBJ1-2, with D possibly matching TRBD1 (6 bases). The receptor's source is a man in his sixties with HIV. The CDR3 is CASGTGPVHGYTF. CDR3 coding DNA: TGTGCCAGCGGAACAGGGCCTGTACACGGCTACACCTTC.